Each of the 24 T cell receptor beta chains below was sequenced from the same sample in a study of blood T cells in healthy people across ages. Then a second PCR, running roughly 7 to 11 cycles, was carried out with a sample-barcoded 5' primer and a J-beta primer mix. Each CDR3 protein is one row after TCRdb ran MiXCR on the 5' RACE reads. The sample has some 710,000 distinct CDR3 sequences, about 20% seen once; the top ten hold about 20%. The sample comprised blood. Receptors originate from an older man in good health.

The chain is built from TRBV4-1 and TRBJ2-5, with a possible D match to TRBD1 (6 bases). Judging by the DNA end, TRBJ2-7 fits better; the J call may be wrong. The germline CDR1 and CDR2 sequences are MGHRA and YSYEKL. The CDR3 totals 19 residues. DNA for the CDR3: TGCGCCAGCAGCCAAGATCCCGCCGCGGTGGGGACACGACCCTACGAGCAGTACTTC. It translates to CASSQDPAAVGTRPYEQYF.

This clonotype was picked up many times. CDR3 sequence reads: CASSYSGRGNEQFF. The CDR3 nucleotides are TGTGCCAGCAGTTACTCGGGTAGGGGCAATGAGCAGTTCTTC. The rearrangement uses TRBV6-6 and TRBJ2-1, with D possibly being TRBD1 (5 bases). Trimming stripped 0 bases from V and 6 bases from J, with 9 bases between. Germline values: CDR1 MNHNY, CDR2 SVGAGI (reference sequence). This CDR3 has 14 residues.

This rearrangement joins TRBV20-1 to TRBJ2-5, with D possibly being TRBD2 (5 bases). The J call may be wrong; the DNA end is better matched by TRBJ2-7. CDR1 and CDR2 (germline): DFQATT, SNEGSKA (reference sequence). This CDR3 comprises 14 residues. CDR3 protein: CSAREAAAVPEQYF. In DNA form, the CDR3 reads TGCAGTGCTAGGGAGGCGGCAGCAGTCCCCGAGCAGTACTTC.

The chain carries TRBV29-1 and TRBJ2-1, with D tentatively TRBD1 (6 bases). The V end was cut by 0 bases, the J end by 13 bases, with 13 bases between. Germline V lookup: CDR1 SQVTM, CDR2 ANQGSEA. The length of the CDR3 is 12 residues. DNA of the CDR3: TGCAGCGTTGAAGATCGTAGGGACACTCAGTTCTTC. Its translation: CSVEDRRDTQFF.

The chain is built from TRBV20-1 and TRBJ1-6; D might be TRBD1 (6 bases). Germline V CDR1 and CDR2: DFQATT, SNEGSKA (reference sequence). This CDR3 has 14 amino acids. Trimming took off 4 bases at V and 10 bases at J, with 17 bases between the two ends. The CDR3 is CSANRVQQRSPLHF. DNA of the CDR3: TGCAGTGCTAACAGGGTGCAGCAAAGATCACCCCTCCACTTT.

The chain carries TRBV18 and TRBJ1-5, with D perhaps TRBD1 (6 bases). The CDR3 runs to 14 residues. V lost 5 bases and J lost 7, with 15 bases in between. Germline values: CDR1 KGHSH, CDR2 LQKENI. The CDR3 DNA reads as TGTGCCAGCTCAGCCAGGGGAAGAGGACAGCCCCAGCATTTT. It translates to CASSARGRGQPQHF.

This clonotype turned up a few times. The rearrangement uses TRBV20-1 and TRBJ2-1, with 7 positions matching TRBD1. There are 13 residues in the CDR3. CDR1 and CDR2 from the germline V gene are DFQATT and SNEGSKA (reference sequence). With 0 bases clipped from V and 4 bases from J, the junction kept 0 bases outside the gene matches. CDR3 DNA: TGCAGTGCTAGAGAGACAGGGTACAATGAGCAGTTCTTC. It encodes CSARETGYNEQFF.

This clonotype has only one observation. The chain uses TRBV27 and TRBJ2-7, with no clear D. Germline CDR1 is MNHEY and CDR2 is SMNVEV (reference sequence). CDR3 length: 13 residues. The CDR3 loop is CASSFRAGYDQYV. Written as DNA, the CDR3 is TGTGCCAGCAGTTTTCGTGCTGGGTACGACCAGTACGTC.

This clonotype came up a few times. This chain links TRBV5-4 with TRBJ1-1; 9 bases line up with TRBD1. The CDR3 runs to 14 residues. CDR1 is SGHNT, CDR2 YYREEE, per germline (reference sequence). V trimming: 10 bases; J trimming: 1 base; junction bases outside the gene matches: 8. Here the CDR3 reads CAATGGGRNTEAFF. In nucleotides, the CDR3 is TGTGCCGCGACAGGGGGAGGGAGGAACACTGAAGCTTTCTTT.

This chain joins TRBV12-3 or TRBV12-4 and TRBJ1-6, with D possibly matching TRBD1 (5 bases). The CDR3 has 12 amino acids. Trimming pared 5 bases from V and 9 bases from J, leaving 8 bases between. The CDR3 bases are TGTGCCAGCAGTCAGGGACCTTCACCCCTCCACTTT. It specifies CASSQGPSPLHF.

This chain joins TRBV5-1 and TRBJ2-7; 8 positions match TRBD2. V was clipped by 5 bases and J by 0 bases; unmatched bases: 7. CDR3 length: 15 residues. Germline lookup yields CDR1 SGHRS and CDR2 YFSETQ. The CDR3 sequence is CASRPTSGVSYEQYF. The CDR3 coding sequence is TGCGCCAGCAGGCCAACTAGCGGAGTCTCCTACGAGCAGTACTTC.

The chain combines TRBV29-1 with TRBJ2-5, with TRBD1 as a possible D gene (5 bases). Germline lookup yields CDR1 SQVTM and CDR2 ANQGSEA. Trimming took off 3 bases at V and 5 bases at J, with 19 bases between the two ends. The CDR3 contains 15 residues. For the CDR3, the DNA is TGCAGCGTTGATTCCCACCTTCGACCAGGGGAGACCCAGTACTTC. It specifies CSVDSHLRPGETQYF.

This clonotype was counted ten times or more. No DNA is shown, since the ends of the CDR3 on it are uncertain; the CDR3 is the one TCRdb lists. This chain uses TRBV24-1 with TRBJ2-1; the tabulated D call, TRBD2, remains unverified against the DNA. The V gene's germline CDR1 is KGHDR and CDR2 SFDVKD. The CDR3 extends over 17 residues, inclusive of both ends. This CDR3 reads CATSDFGPGTSGWGLFF.

This clonotype was recorded a few times. The chain has TRBV5-1 and TRBJ2-5; 7 bases align to TRBD1. The DNA end is a closer match to TRBJ2-7, so the J assignment may be wrong. Germline-derived CDR1 and CDR2 are SGHRS and YFSETQ. The CDR3 length is 15 residues. The CDR3 DNA reads TGCGCCAGCAGCTTGGGCCACAGGGGAGCCTACGAGCAGTACTTC. It specifies CASSLGHRGAYEQYF.

This chain uses TRBV3-1 with TRBJ2-5; D unclear. CDR1 is LGHDT and CDR2 is YNNKEL in the germline V gene (reference sequence). The CDR3 has 14 residues. Trimming took off 1 base at V and 0 bases at J, with 6 bases between the two ends. The CDR3 sequence is CASSQVVDQETQYF. CDR3 bases: TGTGCCAGCAGCCAAGTGGTAGACCAAGAGACCCAGTACTTC.

In the case of this clonotype: A read error may produce the germline difference seen at one junction end. This chain uses TRBV7-3 with TRBJ2-3, with D possibly being TRBD1 or TRBD2 (5 bases each). The CDR3 covers 15 residues. Germline V gives CDR1 SGHTA, CDR2 FQGTGA. CDR3 residues: CASSLTGTTTDTRYF. The CDR3 DNA is TGTGCCAGCAGCTTAACTGGGACCACCACAGATACGCGGTATTTT.

In its sample, this clonotype was seen a few times. The V call is TRBV30, the J call TRBJ2-3; TRBD2 is a possible D gene (6 bases). Per germline, CDR1 GTSNPN and CDR2 SVGIG (reference sequence). The V end was cut by 0 bases, the J end by 7 bases, with 20 bases between. This CDR3 has 16 residues. The CDR3, as DNA: TGTGCCTGGAGTGTGGGCCTGGCGGGAAGTTGGAATACGCAGTATTTT. It encodes CAWSVGLAGSWNTQYF.

V and J are TRBV7-2 and TRBJ1-2; possible D gene TRBD1, 6 bases. Germline lookup yields CDR1 SGHTA and CDR2 FQGNSA. Trimming left V 4 bases short and J 7 bases short, with 16 bases between. The CDR3 covers 14 residues. CDR3 coding DNA: TGTGCCAGCAGCTCCCGGGACAAGCGACGTGGCTACACCTTC. Protein sequence: CASSSRDKRRGYTF. Complete variable domain (other parts from reference TRBV7-2 and TRBJ1-2): GAGVSQSPSNKVTEKGKDVELRCDPISGHTALYWYRQSLGQGLEFLIYFQGNSAPDKSGLPSDRFSAERTGGSVSTLTIQRTQQEDSAVYLCASSSRDKRRGYTFGSGTRLTVV.

The CDR3 loop reads CASSYSDGVYEQYV. The DNA for the CDR3 is TGTGCCAGCAGTTACTCTGACGGGGTATACGAGCAGTACGTC. The J gene is TRBJ2-7, the V gene TRBV6-5, with D possibly TRBD2 on 5 matching bases. The germline CDR1 and CDR2 sequences are MNHEY and SVGAGI. V was trimmed by 0 bases and J by 4 bases, leaving 10 bases between them. This CDR3 is 14 amino acids long.

This clonotype was counted only a few times. The chain is built from TRBV29-1 and TRBJ1-1, with TRBD1 matching 8 bases. The V and J ends lost 6 bases and 3 bases, in that order; junction bases with no gene match: 9. The CDR3 loop spans 14 amino acids. Germline assignment: CDR1 SQVTM and CDR2 ANQGSEA. This CDR3 reads CSVITGGGDTEAFF. CDR3 nucleotide sequence: TGCAGCGTAATCACAGGGGGGGGCGACACTGAAGCTTTCTTT.

The chain uses TRBV20-1 and TRBJ1-2; no firm D call. This CDR3 comprises 11 residues. From germline, CDR1 is DFQATT and CDR2 SNEGSKA (reference sequence). Trimming shortened V by 6 bases and J by 5 bases, and 10 bases separated the two germline ends. The DNA for the CDR3 is TGCAGTGCCCAAGGCCTATATGGCTACACCTTC. It yields the protein CSAQGLYGYTF.

This clonotype was observed a single time. The chain couples TRBV6-2 or TRBV6-3 to TRBJ1-5; no reliable D call. The CDR3 is 16 amino acids. Trimming removed 5 bases from V and 0 bases from J, with 14 bases in between. The germline V gene has CDR1 MNHEY and CDR2 SVGEGT. This chain's CDR3 is CASSAPHRDSNQPQHF. CDR3 DNA sequence: TGTGCCAGCAGTGCCCCCCATCGGGATAGCAATCAGCCCCAGCATTTT.

J is TRBJ1-1 and V is TRBV5-1; D is perhaps TRBD1 (6 bases). Germline V lookup: CDR1 SGHRS, CDR2 YFSETQ. This CDR3 comprises 14 residues. Between the trimmed V and J ends, which lost 5 bases and 1 base, there was a span of 12 bases. The CDR3 spells CASRPQGWNTEAFF. The CDR3, as DNA: TGCGCCAGCAGGCCCCAGGGGTGGAACACTGAAGCTTTCTTT.

The chain combines TRBV3-1 with TRBJ2-5; D gene ambiguous. The CDR3 is 16 amino acids. Germline CDR1 LGHDT, CDR2 YNNKEL (reference sequence). V lost 4 bases, J lost 0 bases, and 15 bases lay in between. The chain's CDR3 is CASSPSLRSYQETQYF. CDR3 in DNA: TGTGCCAGCAGCCCATCGCTCCGGTCGTACCAAGAGACCCAGTACTTC.